Listed here are 19 T cell receptor beta chains from one sample, sequenced in a study of a mutant IDH1 vaccine in newly diagnosed glioma. Time point reported: week 11, during vaccination. Topical imiquimod was applied with each vaccine dose, which held 300 ug of mutant IDH1 20-mer peptide. Data came from immunoSEQ multiplex PCR; TCRdb stores just in-frame clones and leaves some out. The sample shows 55,000 or so clones, 90% to 95% of them seen only once. Antigen specificity for these receptors is unknown. The sample here was PBMCs, taken from a glioma patient whose treatment included an IDH1 peptide vaccine. The receptors derive from a man over 45 with glioma.

This chain uses TRBV2 with TRBJ1-2, with 10 bases matching TRBD1. The CDR3 covers 13 residues. V was pared by 9 bases and J by 7 bases, with 8 bases of the junction left unmatched. In germline, CDR1 is SNHLY, CDR2 FYNNEI. The CDR3 here is CARETGGALGYTF. The CDR3 bases are TGTGCCAGAGAGACAGGGGGCGCTCTTGGCTACACCTTC.

The genes are TRBV30 and TRBJ1-1; 7 bases match TRBD1. CDR1 is GTSNPN, CDR2 SVGIG, per germline (reference sequence). V dropped 4 bases and J dropped 6; count of bases not matched to a gene: 11. This CDR3 has 14 residues. CDR3 in DNA: TGTGCCTGGACCATACCGGGACAGAAGTCTGAAGCTTTCTTT. The encoded protein is CAWTIPGQKSEAFF.

The J gene is TRBJ2-5, the V gene TRBV27, with D hard to call. Near its end, the DNA agrees better with TRBJ2-7, so the J call may be wrong. The length of the CDR3 is 14 residues. CDR1 is MNHEY, CDR2 SMNVEV, per germline (reference sequence). The CDR3 DNA sequence: TGTGCCAGCAGTTTACAGACACGGCTCTACGAGCAGTACTTC. Amino acids: CASSLQTRLYEQYF.

The V call is TRBV2, the J call TRBJ2-2; 12 bases fit TRBD1. This CDR3 has 16 amino acids. Germline V CDR1 and CDR2: SNHLY, FYNNEI. The V gene end was trimmed by 6 bases and the J gene end by 3 bases; junction bases not matched to a gene: 5. The CDR3 protein is CASRSRDRGHTGELFF. The CDR3 DNA reads TGTGCCAGCAGGTCCCGGGACAGGGGGCACACCGGGGAGCTGTTTTTT.

V and J are TRBV6-4 and TRBJ1-2; the match to TRBD1 covers 12 bases. Germline V lookup: CDR1 MRHNA, CDR2 SNTAGT. Unmatched junction bases numbered 6, after V lost 4 bases and J lost 6 bases. This CDR3 contains 15 residues. As DNA, the CDR3 is TGTGCCAGCAGTGCCCAGGGACAGGGGGCAAATGGCTACACCTTC. Encoded protein: CASSAQGQGANGYTF.

The CDR3 DNA reads TGTGCCAGCAGCTCAAGGGTGGAGACCCAGTACTTC. This gives the protein CASSSRVETQYF. The chain carries TRBV5-5 and TRBJ2-5; D not certain. The CDR3 contains 12 residues. V gave up 3 bases and J gave up 5 bases, with 8 bases separating them. Per the germline V gene, CDR1 is SGHKS and CDR2 is YYEKEE (reference sequence).

This chain's CDR3 is CASSTYGTGDTEAFF. In DNA form, the CDR3 reads TGTGCCAGTAGTACGTACGGGACAGGGGACACTGAAGCTTTCTTT. The chain is built from TRBV19 and TRBJ1-1; 10 nucleotides match TRBD1. The CDR3 is made up of 15 amino acids. V shed 4 bases, J shed 3 bases, and the junction held 5 bases outside the gene matches. The germline V gene has CDR1 LNHDA and CDR2 SQIVND (reference sequence). Complete variable domain (other parts from reference TRBV19 and TRBJ1-1): DGGITQSPKYLFRKEGQNVTLSCEQNLNHDAMYWYRQDPGQGLRLIYYSQIVNDFQKGDIAEGYSVSREKKESFPLTVTSAQKNPTAFYLCASSTYGTGDTEAFFGQGTRLTVV.

The V and J genes are TRBV7-3 and TRBJ1-1; TRBD1 aligns across 8 bases. Trimming cost V 8 bases and J 1 base; bases outside gene matches: 3. Per the germline V gene, CDR1 is SGHTA and CDR2 is FQGTGA. The CDR3 consists of 13 residues. The CDR3 reads CASPTGENTEAFF. The CDR3 nucleotides read TGTGCCAGCCCGACAGGGGAGAACACTGAAGCTTTCTTT.

The chain links TRBV19 to TRBJ2-1; D perhaps matches TRBD2 (6 bases). In germline, CDR1 is LNHDA, CDR2 SQIVND (reference sequence). The length of the CDR3 is 13 residues. Deletions cut 8 bases from V and 6 bases from J, with 14 bases between. In DNA form, the CDR3 reads TGTGCCAGTCGGGGGATTCAGGCCAATGAGCAGTTCTTC. Translation gives CASRGIQANEQFF.

CDR3 sequence reads: CASRLRDGKNSPLHF. The CDR3 DNA sequence: TGTGCCAGCAGACTCCGGGACGGGAAAAATTCACCCCTCCACTTT. The rearrangement uses TRBV7-8 and TRBJ1-6; D might be TRBD1 (5 bases). The CDR3 loop spans 15 amino acids. Germline V gives CDR1 SGHVS, CDR2 FQNEAQ. V lost 6 bases to trimming and J lost 7 bases, with 16 bases between them.

This chain connects TRBV5-1 to TRBJ2-1; D might be TRBD1 (6 bases). V dropped 4 bases and J dropped 0 bases, with 14 bases sitting between them. Germline assignment: CDR1 SGHRS and CDR2 YFSETQ. This CDR3 region has 16 residues. CDR3 loop: CASSPGVRGSYNEQFF. The CDR3 DNA follows: TGCGCCAGCAGCCCAGGGGTCCGGGGCTCCTACAATGAGCAGTTCTTC.

The chain employs TRBV6-1 and TRBJ2-3, with TRBD2 identical over 9 bases. The germline V gene encodes CDR1 MNHNS and CDR2 SASEGT. The CDR3 totals 15 residues. The J segment lost 1 base and the V segment lost 1 base, leaving 0 bases of the junction unmatched. CDR3 in DNA: TGTGCCAGCAGTGAAGGGACTAGCGGCACAGATACGCAGTATTTT. It encodes CASSEGTSGTDTQYF.

The chain is built from TRBV5-1 and TRBJ2-4, with 9 positions matching TRBD1. The CDR3 is 19 residues long. The ends lost 2 bases at V and 2 bases at J; junction bases unmatched: 14. Germline CDR1 reads SGHRS; CDR2 reads YFSETQ. CDR3 bases: TGCGCCAGCAGCTTCCCTAAGAAACAGGGGGCCGGATCCAAAAACATTCAGTACTTC. Translating it yields CASSFPKKQGAGSKNIQYF.

The rearrangement uses TRBV5-8 and TRBJ1-5, with D hard to call. Per germline, CDR1 SGHTS and CDR2 YDEGEE. The CDR3 loop spans 13 amino acids. Trimming stripped 1 base from V and 4 bases from J, with 6 bases between. The CDR3 reads CASSLTGNQPQHF. CDR3 DNA sequence: TGTGCCAGCAGCTTGACGGGGAATCAGCCCCAGCATTTT. Combining the CDR3 with reference TRBV5-8 and TRBJ1-5 gives the whole variable domain EAGVTQSPTHLIKTRGQQATLRCSPISGHTSVYWYQQALGLGLQFLLWYDEGEERNRGNFPPRFSGRQFPNYSSELNVNALELEDSALYLCASSLTGNQPQHFGDGTRLSIL.

This clone appeared once. The chain employs TRBV10-3 and TRBJ2-7; D unclear. CDR1 ENHRY and CDR2 SYGVKD come from the germline V gene. Trimming stripped 8 bases from V and 3 bases from J, with 8 bases between. The CDR3 totals 11 residues. The CDR3 nucleotides are TGTGCCATCGGGCAGGACTACGAGCAGTACTTC. Amino acid sequence: CAIGQDYEQYF.

V is TRBV2 and J is TRBJ2-2, with a tentative D call TRBD2 (6 bases). The CDR3 runs 16 residues. CDR1 SNHLY and CDR2 FYNNEI come from the germline V gene. V was pared by 6 bases and J by 8 bases, with 22 bases between. The CDR3 loop is CASSARQLANGGELFF. The CDR3 DNA reads as TGTGCCAGCAGCGCCCGGCAGCTAGCGAACGGGGGGGAGCTGTTTTTT.

The chain uses TRBV30 and TRBJ2-3; 12 nucleotides align to TRBD2. The CDR3 has 16 residues. Germline CDR1 is GTSNPN and CDR2 is SVGIG (reference sequence). The trim removed 1 base at V and 4 bases at J, leaving 6 bases unmatched. This CDR3 reads CAWSAGLAGGPDTQYF. DNA for the CDR3: TGTGCCTGGAGTGCGGGCCTAGCGGGAGGGCCAGATACGCAGTATTTT.

The chain couples TRBV7-9 to TRBJ1-2; TRBD1 matches 9 bases. The ends lost 5 bases at V and 4 bases at J; junction bases unmatched: 8. Germline V gene sequence: CDR1 SEHNR, CDR2 FQNEAQ (reference sequence). The CDR3 length is 15 residues. The CDR3 protein is CASSPRTGVGYGYTF. CDR3 DNA sequence: TGTGCCAGCAGCCCCCGGACAGGGGTGGGCTATGGCTACACCTTC.

The genes are TRBV30 and TRBJ1-3; D is unresolved. The CDR3 is 13 residues long. In germline, CDR1 is GTSNPN, CDR2 SVGIG (reference sequence). Trimming pared 1 base from V and 4 bases from J, leaving 8 bases between. DNA for the CDR3: TGTGCCTGGAGTGGGGAAATAGGAAACACCATATATTTT. Translating gives CAWSGEIGNTIYF.